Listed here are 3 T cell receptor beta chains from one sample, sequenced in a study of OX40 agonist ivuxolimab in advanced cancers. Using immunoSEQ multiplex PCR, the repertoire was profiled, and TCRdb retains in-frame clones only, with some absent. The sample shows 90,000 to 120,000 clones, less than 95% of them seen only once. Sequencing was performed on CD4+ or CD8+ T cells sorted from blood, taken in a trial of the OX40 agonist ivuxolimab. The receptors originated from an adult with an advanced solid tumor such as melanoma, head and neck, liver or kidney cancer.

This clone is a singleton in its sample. The CDR3, as DNA: TGCGCCAGCGCCAGACAGCCTGGGCGTCAGGGAACTAATGAAAAACTGTTTTTT. It encodes CASARQPGRQGTNEKLFF. The chain uses TRBV5-1 and TRBJ1-4, with D maybe TRBD1 (5 bases). This CDR3 contains 18 residues. Per germline, CDR1 SGHRS and CDR2 YFSETQ. Trimming took off 7 bases at V and 1 base at J, with 23 bases between the two ends.

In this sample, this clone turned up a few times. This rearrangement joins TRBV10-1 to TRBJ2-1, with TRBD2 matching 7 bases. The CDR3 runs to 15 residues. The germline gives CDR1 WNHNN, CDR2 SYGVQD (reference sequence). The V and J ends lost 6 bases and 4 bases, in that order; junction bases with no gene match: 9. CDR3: CASSSGLSSYNEQFF. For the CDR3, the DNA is TGCGCCAGCAGCTCGGGACTATCTTCTTACAATGAGCAGTTCTTC.

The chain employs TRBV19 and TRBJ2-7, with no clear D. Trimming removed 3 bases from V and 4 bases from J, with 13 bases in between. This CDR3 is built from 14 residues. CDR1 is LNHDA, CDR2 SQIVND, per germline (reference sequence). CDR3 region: CASSIVAAEYEQYF. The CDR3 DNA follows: TGTGCCAGTAGTATCGTGGCAGCAGAATACGAGCAGTACTTC. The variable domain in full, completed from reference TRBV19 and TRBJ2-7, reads DGGITQSPKYLFRKEGQNVTLSCEQNLNHDAMYWYRQDPGQGLRLIYYSQIVNDFQKGDIAEGYSVSREKKESFPLTVTSAQKNPTAFYLCASSIVAAEYEQYFGPGTRLTVT.